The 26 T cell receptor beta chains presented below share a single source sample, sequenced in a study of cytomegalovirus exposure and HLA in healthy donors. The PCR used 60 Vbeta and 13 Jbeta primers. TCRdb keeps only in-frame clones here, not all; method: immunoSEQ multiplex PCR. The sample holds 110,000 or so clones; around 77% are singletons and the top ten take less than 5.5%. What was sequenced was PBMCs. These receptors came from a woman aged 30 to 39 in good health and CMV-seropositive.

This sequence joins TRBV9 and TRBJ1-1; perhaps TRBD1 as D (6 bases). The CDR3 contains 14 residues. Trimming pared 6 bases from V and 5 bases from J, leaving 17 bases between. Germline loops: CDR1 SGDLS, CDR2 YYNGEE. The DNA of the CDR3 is TGTGCCAGCACCACAGGGCCCCAAGGGACTGAAGCTTTCTTT. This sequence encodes CASTTGPQGTEAFF.

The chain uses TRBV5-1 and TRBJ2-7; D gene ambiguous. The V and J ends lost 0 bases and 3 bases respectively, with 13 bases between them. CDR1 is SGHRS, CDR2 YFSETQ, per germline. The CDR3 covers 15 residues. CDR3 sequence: CASSLGLTYSYEQYF. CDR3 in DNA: TGCGCCAGCAGCTTGGGTTTAACTTACAGCTACGAGCAGTACTTC.

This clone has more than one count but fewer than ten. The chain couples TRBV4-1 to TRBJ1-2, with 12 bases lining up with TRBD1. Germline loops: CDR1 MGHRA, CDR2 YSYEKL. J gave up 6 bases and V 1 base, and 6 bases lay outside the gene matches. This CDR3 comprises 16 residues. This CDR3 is CASSQVGQGAANGYTF. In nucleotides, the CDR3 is TGCGCCAGCAGCCAAGTGGGACAGGGGGCGGCGAATGGCTACACCTTC.

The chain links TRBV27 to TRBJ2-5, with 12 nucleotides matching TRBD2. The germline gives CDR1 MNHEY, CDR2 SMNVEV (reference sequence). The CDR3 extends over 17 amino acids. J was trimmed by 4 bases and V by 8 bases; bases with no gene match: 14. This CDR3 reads CASAGSSSGRAGETQYF. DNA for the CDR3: TGTGCCAGCGCGGGCTCTTCTAGCGGGAGGGCAGGAGAGACCCAGTACTTC.

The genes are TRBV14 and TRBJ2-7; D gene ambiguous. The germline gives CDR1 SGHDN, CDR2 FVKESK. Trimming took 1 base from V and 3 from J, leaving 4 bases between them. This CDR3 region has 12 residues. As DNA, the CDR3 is TGTGCCAGCAGCCAAGCGGGCTACGAGCAGTACTTC. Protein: CASSQAGYEQYF.

The DNA of the CDR3 is TGTGCCAGCAGCTTAGTCCAAAACGAGCAGTACTTC. Its protein product is CASSLVQNEQYF. The V call is TRBV7-9, the J call TRBJ2-7; D remains unclear. The CDR3 sequence is 12 residues long. Germline CDR1 and CDR2: SEHNR and FQNEAQ (reference sequence). Trimming shortened V by 1 base and J by 5 bases, and 6 bases separated the two germline ends.

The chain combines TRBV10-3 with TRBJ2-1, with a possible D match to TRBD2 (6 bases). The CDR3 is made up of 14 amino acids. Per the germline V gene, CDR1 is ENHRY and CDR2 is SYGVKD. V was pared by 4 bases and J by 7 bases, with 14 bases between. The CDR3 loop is CAISAGLRGNEQFF. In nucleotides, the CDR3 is TGTGCCATCAGTGCGGGACTTCGAGGTAATGAGCAGTTCTTC.

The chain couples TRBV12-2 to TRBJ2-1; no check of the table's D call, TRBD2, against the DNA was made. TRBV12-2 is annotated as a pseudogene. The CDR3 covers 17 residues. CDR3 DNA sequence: TGTGCAAGTCGCCTAGACCTGACTCTGGGTAGGCACAATGAGCAGTTCTTC. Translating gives CASRLDLTLGRHNEQFF.

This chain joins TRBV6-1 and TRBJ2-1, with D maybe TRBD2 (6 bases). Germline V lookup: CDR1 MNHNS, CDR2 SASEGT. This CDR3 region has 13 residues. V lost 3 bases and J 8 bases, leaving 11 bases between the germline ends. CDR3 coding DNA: TGTGCCAGCAGTGAGTGGGGGGTGGATGAGCAGTTCTTC. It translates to CASSEWGVDEQFF.

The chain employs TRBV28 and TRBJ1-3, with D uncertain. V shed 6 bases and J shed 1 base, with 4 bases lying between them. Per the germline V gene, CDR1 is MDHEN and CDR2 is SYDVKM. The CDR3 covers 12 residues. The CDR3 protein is CASSPSGNTIYF. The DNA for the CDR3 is TGTGCCAGCAGCCCATCTGGAAACACCATATATTTT.

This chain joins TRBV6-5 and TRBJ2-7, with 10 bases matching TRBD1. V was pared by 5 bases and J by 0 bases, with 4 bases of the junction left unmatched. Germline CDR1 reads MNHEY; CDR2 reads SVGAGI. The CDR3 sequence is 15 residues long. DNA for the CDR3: TGTGCCAGCAGTCGGGACAGGGGAAGCTCCTACGAGCAGTACTTC. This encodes CASSRDRGSSYEQYF.

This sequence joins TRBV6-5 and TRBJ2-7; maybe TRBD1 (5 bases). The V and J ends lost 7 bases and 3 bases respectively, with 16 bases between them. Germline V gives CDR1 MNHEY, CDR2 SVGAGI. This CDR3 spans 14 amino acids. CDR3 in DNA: TGTGCCAGCACTGCTAGGGGCCCAGACTACGAGCAGTACTTC. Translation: CASTARGPDYEQYF.

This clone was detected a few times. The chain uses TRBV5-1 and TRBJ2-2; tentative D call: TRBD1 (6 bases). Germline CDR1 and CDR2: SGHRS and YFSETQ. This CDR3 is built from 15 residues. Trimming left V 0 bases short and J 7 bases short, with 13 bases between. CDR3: CASSLVPGANGELFF. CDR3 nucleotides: TGCGCCAGCAGCTTGGTTCCAGGGGCTAACGGGGAGCTGTTTTTT.

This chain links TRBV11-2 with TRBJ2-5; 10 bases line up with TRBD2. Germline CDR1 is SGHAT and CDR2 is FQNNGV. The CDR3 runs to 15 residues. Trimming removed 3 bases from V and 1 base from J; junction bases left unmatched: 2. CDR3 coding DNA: TGTGCCAGCAGCTTGGGACTAGCGAGCCAAGAGACCCAGTACTTC. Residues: CASSLGLASQETQYF. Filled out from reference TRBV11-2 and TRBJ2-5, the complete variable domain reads EAGVAQSPRYKIIEKRQSVAFWCNPISGHATLYWYQQILGQGPKLLIQFQNNGVVDDSQLPKDRFSAERLKGVDSTLKIQPAKLEDSAVYLCASSLGLASQETQYFGPGTRLLVL.

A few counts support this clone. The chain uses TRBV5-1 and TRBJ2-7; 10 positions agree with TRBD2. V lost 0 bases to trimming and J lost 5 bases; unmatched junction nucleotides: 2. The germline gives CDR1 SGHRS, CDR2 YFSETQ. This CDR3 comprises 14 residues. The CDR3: CASSLALAGDEQYF. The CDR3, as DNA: TGCGCCAGCAGCTTGGCTCTAGCGGGAGACGAGCAGTACTTC.

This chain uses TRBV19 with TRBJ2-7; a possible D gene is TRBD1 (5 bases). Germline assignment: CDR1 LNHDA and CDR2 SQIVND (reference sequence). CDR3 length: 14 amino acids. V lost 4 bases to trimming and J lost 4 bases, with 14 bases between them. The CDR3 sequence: CASSSQGDGYEQYF. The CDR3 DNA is TGTGCCAGTAGTAGCCAGGGCGATGGTTACGAGCAGTACTTC.

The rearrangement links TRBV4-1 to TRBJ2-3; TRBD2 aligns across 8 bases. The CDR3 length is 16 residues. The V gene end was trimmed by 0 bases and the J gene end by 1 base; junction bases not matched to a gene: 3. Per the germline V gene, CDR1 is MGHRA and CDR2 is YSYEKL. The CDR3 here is CASSQELAGRTDTQYF. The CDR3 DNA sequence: TGCGCCAGCAGCCAAGAGCTAGCGGGCCGCACAGATACGCAGTATTTT.

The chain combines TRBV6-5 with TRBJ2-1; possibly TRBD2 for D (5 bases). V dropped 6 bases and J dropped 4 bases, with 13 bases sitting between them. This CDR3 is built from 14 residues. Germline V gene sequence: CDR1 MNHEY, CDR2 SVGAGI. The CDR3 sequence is CASRNSDLYNEQFF. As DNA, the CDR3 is TGTGCCAGCAGGAATAGCGACCTGTACAATGAGCAGTTCTTC.

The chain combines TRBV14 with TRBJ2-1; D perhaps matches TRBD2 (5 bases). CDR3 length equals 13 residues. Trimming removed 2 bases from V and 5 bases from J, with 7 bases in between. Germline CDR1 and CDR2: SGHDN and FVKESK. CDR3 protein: CASSQRENNEQFF. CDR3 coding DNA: TGTGCCAGCAGCCAACGGGAAAACAATGAGCAGTTCTTC.

The CDR3 sequence: CAWSVPGGNQPQHF. The CDR3 bases are TGTGCCTGGAGTGTACCCGGGGGCAATCAGCCCCAGCATTTT. The rearrangement links TRBV30 to TRBJ1-5; D unresolved. The CDR3 length is 14 residues. Trimming removed 0 bases at V and 2 bases at J, with 8 bases between. From germline, CDR1 is GTSNPN and CDR2 SVGIG (reference sequence).

The CDR3 sequence: CASSLDRLYGYTF. CDR3 bases: TGTGCCAGCAGCTTAGACAGACTTTATGGCTACACCTTC. V is TRBV5-4 and J is TRBJ1-2; a weak D match, TRBD1 (5 bases). The germline V gene encodes CDR1 SGHNT and CDR2 YYREEE (reference sequence). The CDR3 has 13 amino acids. V was shortened by 2 bases and J by 5 bases, with 10 bases between the two germline ends.

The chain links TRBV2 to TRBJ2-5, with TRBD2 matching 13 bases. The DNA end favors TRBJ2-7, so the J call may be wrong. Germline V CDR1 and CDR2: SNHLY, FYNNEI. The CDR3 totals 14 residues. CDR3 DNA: TGTGCCAGCAACGCGGGACTAGCGGGAAACGAGCAGTACTTC. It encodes CASNAGLAGNEQYF.

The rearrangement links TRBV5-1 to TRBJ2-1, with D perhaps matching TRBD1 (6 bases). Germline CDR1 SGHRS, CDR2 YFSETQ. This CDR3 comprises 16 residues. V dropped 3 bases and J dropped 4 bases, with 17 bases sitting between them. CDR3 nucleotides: TGCGCCAGCAGCTCAGGCGCCGGGACACAATACAATGAGCAGTTCTTC. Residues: CASSSGAGTQYNEQFF.

CDR3 in amino acids: CAWSPGQAFSGNTIYF. The DNA for the CDR3 is TGTGCCTGGAGTCCCGGACAGGCATTCTCTGGAAACACCATATATTTT. The chain uses TRBV30 and TRBJ1-3, with 7 bases that match TRBD1. Germline V gene lookup returns CDR1 GTSNPN and CDR2 SVGIG (reference sequence). The CDR3 is made up of 16 amino acids. The V and J ends lost 2 bases and 0 bases, in that order; junction bases with no gene match: 7.

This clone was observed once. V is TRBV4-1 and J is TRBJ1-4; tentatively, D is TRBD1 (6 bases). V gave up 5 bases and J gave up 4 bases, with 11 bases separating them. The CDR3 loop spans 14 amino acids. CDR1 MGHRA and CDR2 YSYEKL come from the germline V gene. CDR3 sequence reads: CASSSDRFNEKLFF. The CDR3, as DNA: TGCGCCAGCAGCTCGGACAGATTTAATGAAAAACTGTTTTTT.

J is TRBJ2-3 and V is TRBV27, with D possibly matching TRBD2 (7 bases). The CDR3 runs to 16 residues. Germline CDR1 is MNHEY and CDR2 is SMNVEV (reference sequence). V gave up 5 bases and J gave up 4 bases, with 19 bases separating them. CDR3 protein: CASSPLRGPSADTQYF. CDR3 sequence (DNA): TGTGCCAGCAGTCCCCTGCGGGGGCCCTCCGCAGATACGCAGTATTTT.